The next 18 T cell receptor beta chains were all read from a single sample in a study of memory CD4+ T cells and cytomegalovirus serostatus. Single viable CD3+CD4+CD8-CD45RO+ cells were sorted as the memory CD4+ T cells. The repertoire was sequenced with immunoSEQ multiplex PCR; TCRdb's copy has only in-frame clones and lacks some. The sample lists 45,000 to 70,000 clones, less than 85% seen once, with 0.5% in the top ten. Input material: memory CD4+ T cells from blood. All receptors derive from an adult in good health and CMV-seronegative. Some clones in this sample may be carry-over from other donors' samples.

This clone was detected only a few times. The chain couples TRBV5-1 to TRBJ2-1; 13 nucleotides align to TRBD2. CDR3 length: 14 amino acids. Trimming took 5 bases from V and 9 from J; bases not matched to a gene: 5. The germline gives CDR1 SGHRS, CDR2 YFSETQ. CDR3 region: CASSPGTSGTEQFF. CDR3 bases: TGCGCCAGCAGTCCCGGGACTAGCGGGACTGAGCAGTTCTTC. Looking up the rest from reference TRBV5-1 and TRBJ2-1 gives the full variable domain: KAGVTQTPRYLIKTRGQQVTLSCSPISGHRSVSWYQQTPGQGLQFLFEYFSETQRNKGNFPGRFSGRQFSNSRSEMNVSTLELGDSALYLCASSPGTSGTEQFFGPGTRLTVL.

This clone was counted only a few times. The CDR3 bases are TGTGCCAGCAAAGACAGGGCGAACACTGAAGCTTTCTTT. Translated: CASKDRANTEAFF. The chain couples TRBV25-1 to TRBJ1-1; 7 bases fit TRBD1. The CDR3 length is 13 residues. The V and J ends lost 7 bases and 1 base, in that order; junction bases with no gene match: 3. Germline CDR1 is MGHDK and CDR2 is SYGVNS.

The sample holds one count of this clone. This chain joins TRBV6-1 and TRBJ1-1; TRBD1 matches 8 bases. Trimming at V came to 3 bases and at J to 0 bases, leaving 3 bases not matched to a gene. This CDR3 spans 15 amino acids. The germline V gene encodes CDR1 MNHNS and CDR2 SASEGT. CDR3 nucleotides: TGTGCCAGCAGTGACCAGGGGGCGCTGAACACTGAAGCTTTCTTT. It yields the protein CASSDQGALNTEAFF.

The gene calls are TRBV19 and TRBJ2-5, with D possibly being TRBD1 or TRBD2 (6 bases each). CDR3 length: 16 amino acids. CDR1 and CDR2 (germline): LNHDA, SQIVND (reference sequence). Trimming cost V 1 base and J 5 bases, with 17 bases left between them. CDR3 coding DNA: TGTGCCAGTAGTATAGCCCACGGGTGGGGGGCGGAGACCCAGTACTTC. Its protein is CASSIAHGWGAETQYF.

This clone has just one count. The J gene is TRBJ2-4, the V gene TRBV2, with D perhaps TRBD1 or TRBD2 (6 bases each). Germline loops: CDR1 SNHLY, CDR2 FYNNEI. This CDR3 comprises 15 residues. V lost 7 bases and J lost 3, with 16 bases in between. Here the CDR3 reads CASKAEGGSKNIQYF. Here the CDR3 DNA reads TGTGCCAGCAAGGCGGAGGGGGGTAGCAAAAACATTCAGTACTTC.

V is TRBV6-1 and J is TRBJ1-2; D is unresolved. The CDR3 covers 13 residues. Germline V gives CDR1 MNHNS, CDR2 SASEGT. Trimming removed 3 bases from V and 1 base from J, with 6 bases in between. CDR3 sequence: CASSEWINYGYTF. The CDR3 bases are TGTGCCAGCAGTGAGTGGATTAACTATGGCTACACCTTC.

The chain combines TRBV5-1 with TRBJ2-7; 7 bases align to TRBD1. With 4 bases clipped from V and 1 base from J, the junction kept 5 bases outside the gene matches. Germline V gene data show CDR1 as SGHRS and CDR2 as YFSETQ. The CDR3 covers 14 residues. CDR3 nucleotides: TGCGCCAGCAGCGGGGGACAGCCGTCCTACGAGCAGTACTTC. This translates into CASSGGQPSYEQYF.

The rearrangement joins TRBV28 to TRBJ2-1, with 9 bases that match TRBD2. Per germline, CDR1 MDHEN and CDR2 SYDVKM. The CDR3 is 13 residues long. Trimming at V came to 6 bases and at J to 7 bases, leaving 4 bases not matched to a gene. The CDR3: CASRGTSRNEQFF. CDR3 DNA: TGTGCCAGCAGGGGGACTAGCCGGAATGAGCAGTTCTTC.

This chain links TRBV28 with TRBJ1-4; the match to TRBD1 covers 8 bases. CDR1 and CDR2 from the germline V gene are MDHEN and SYDVKM. Trimming removed 6 bases from V and 8 bases from J; junction bases left unmatched: 8. The CDR3 length is 14 residues. The CDR3 nucleotides read TGTGCCAGCAGCCGTCGACAGGGGTTCGAAAAACTGTTTTTT. Protein product: CASSRRQGFEKLFF.

This chain joins TRBV7-8 and TRBJ2-7; D unresolved. The CDR3 consists of 14 residues. Germline CDR1 and CDR2: SGHVS and FQNEAQ. The V and J ends lost 3 bases and 7 bases respectively, with 16 bases between them. The CDR3 is CASSLAGWAREQYF. For the CDR3, the DNA is TGTGCCAGCAGCTTGGCCGGGTGGGCTAGAGAGCAGTACTTC.

The chain combines TRBV28 with TRBJ1-5; the match to TRBD1 covers 8 bases. Germline trimming cut 8 bases from V and 3 bases from J; bases unmatched to any gene: 9. Per germline, CDR1 MDHEN and CDR2 SYDVKM. The length of the CDR3 is 15 residues. The CDR3 is CASFKAGGLNQPQHF. The CDR3 DNA reads TGTGCCAGCTTCAAGGCAGGGGGCCTCAATCAGCCCCAGCATTTT.

Only a few counts were recorded for this clone. The chain employs TRBV7-8 and TRBJ1-2, with TRBD1 as a possible D gene (6 bases). This CDR3 comprises 13 residues. The V end lost 0 bases, the J end lost 6 bases, and 8 bases lay between the germline ends. From germline, CDR1 is SGHVS and CDR2 FQNEAQ. The DNA for the CDR3 is TGTGCCAGCAGCTTAGCCAGGGGCCATGGCTACACCTTC. Amino acid sequence: CASSLARGHGYTF. The full variable domain, in which reference TRBV7-8 and TRBJ1-2 provide the parts outside the CDR3, is GAGVSQSPRYKVAKRGQDVALRCDPISGHVSLFWYQQALGQGPEFLTYFQNEAQLDKSGLPSDRFFAERPEGSVSTLKIQRTQQEDSAVYLCASSLARGHGYTFGSGTRLTVV.

J is TRBJ2-5 and V is TRBV10-3; D tentatively reads TRBD1 or TRBD2 (5 bases each). The J call is doubtful: the DNA matches TRBJ2-7 better. This CDR3 spans 13 amino acids. In germline, CDR1 is ENHRY, CDR2 SYGVKD. CDR3 loop: CAISESGVGEQYF. The CDR3 DNA sequence: TGTGCCATCAGTGAGTCGGGGGTTGGCGAGCAGTACTTC.

The V and J genes are TRBV6-5 and TRBJ2-1; D unresolved. Germline-derived CDR1 and CDR2 are MNHEY and SVGAGI. Trimming took off 7 bases at V and 0 bases at J, with 7 bases between the two ends. CDR3 length: 13 amino acids. CDR3 nucleotide sequence: TGTGCCAGCACCCAAAGCTCCTACAATGAGCAGTTCTTC. This codes for CASTQSSYNEQFF.

The J gene is TRBJ2-5, the V gene TRBV7-2, with 7 nucleotides matching TRBD2. V lost 4 bases to trimming and J lost 5 bases; unmatched junction nucleotides: 10. The germline V gene has CDR1 SGHTA and CDR2 FQGNSA. This CDR3 has 15 residues. CDR3 in amino acids: CASSSGGGARETQYF. The CDR3 DNA reads TGTGCCAGCAGCTCGGGAGGAGGGGCTCGGGAGACCCAGTACTTC.

The J gene is TRBJ2-1, the V gene TRBV4-1; D might be TRBD1 (5 bases). The CDR3 consists of 17 residues. Trimming stripped 0 bases from V and 9 bases from J, with 21 bases between. Germline values: CDR1 MGHRA, CDR2 YSYEKL. CDR3 residues: CASSQEMGLVLVREQFF. The CDR3 DNA follows: TGCGCCAGCAGCCAAGAAATGGGGCTCGTCCTAGTCCGTGAGCAGTTCTTC.

This chain links TRBV25-1 with TRBJ2-1, with D hard to call. The germline V and J ends were trimmed by 8 bases and 12 bases, with 17 bases remaining between them. The CDR3 is 12 amino acids. The germline CDR1 and CDR2 sequences are MGHDK and SYGVNS. The CDR3 coding sequence is TGTGCCAGCTCTACTGTGGGAAGGTGGCAGTTCTTC. It yields the protein CASSTVGRWQFF.

This sequence joins TRBV5-1 and TRBJ2-1; 11 bases align to TRBD2. V lost 0 bases and J lost 6; bases outside the gene matches: 8. Per germline, CDR1 SGHRS and CDR2 YFSETQ. The CDR3 is 17 residues long. The CDR3 sequence: CASSLEIAGGPSNEQFF. In DNA form, the CDR3 reads TGCGCCAGCAGCTTGGAGATAGCGGGAGGGCCCTCCAATGAGCAGTTCTTC.